This T cell receptor (beta chain) comes out of a study of blood T cell repertoires in COVID-19. Study-wide context: Samples came from the United States, Italy and Spain, spanning acute and convalescent COVID-19. Sample material is recorded as cDNA or gDNA derived from T cells, B-cell-depleted T cells, or PBMCs.

Per the study methods: Amplification of reference gene primers provided the estimated nucleated cell counts. Profiled with immunoSEQ multiplex PCR; TCRdb holds only in-frame clones, not every one. For V, J and clone size, that table is used; D and trimming come from the DNA. The table includes fewer than 20,000 clones, more than 85% detected once. The germline V gene encodes CDR1 SEHNR and CDR2 FQNEAQ (reference sequence). V was trimmed by 9 bases and J by 0 bases, leaving 9 bases between them. This CDR3 has 14 amino acids. The TCR sequence derives from a woman between 45 and 60 years old with active COVID-19. J is TRBJ2-6 and V is TRBV7-9; D unclear. The sequencing input was peripheral blood. The CDR3 spells CASTPSSGANVLTF. In DNA form, the CDR3 reads TGTGCCAGTACCCCCAGCTCTGGGGCCAACGTCCTGACTTTC.